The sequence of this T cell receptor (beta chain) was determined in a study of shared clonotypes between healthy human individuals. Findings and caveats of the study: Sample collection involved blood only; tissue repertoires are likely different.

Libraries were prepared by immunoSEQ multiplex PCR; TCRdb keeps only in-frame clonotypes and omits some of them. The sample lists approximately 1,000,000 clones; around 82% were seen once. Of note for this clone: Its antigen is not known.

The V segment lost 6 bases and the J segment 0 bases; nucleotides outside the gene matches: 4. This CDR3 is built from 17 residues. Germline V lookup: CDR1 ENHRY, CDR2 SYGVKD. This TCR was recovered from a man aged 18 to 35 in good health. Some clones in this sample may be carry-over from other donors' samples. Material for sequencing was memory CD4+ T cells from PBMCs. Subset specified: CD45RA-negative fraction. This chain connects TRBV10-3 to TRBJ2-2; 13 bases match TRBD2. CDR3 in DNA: TGTGCCATCAGCGGGACTAGCGGGAACGCGAACACCGGGGAGCTGTTTTTT. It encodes CAISGTSGNANTGELFF.